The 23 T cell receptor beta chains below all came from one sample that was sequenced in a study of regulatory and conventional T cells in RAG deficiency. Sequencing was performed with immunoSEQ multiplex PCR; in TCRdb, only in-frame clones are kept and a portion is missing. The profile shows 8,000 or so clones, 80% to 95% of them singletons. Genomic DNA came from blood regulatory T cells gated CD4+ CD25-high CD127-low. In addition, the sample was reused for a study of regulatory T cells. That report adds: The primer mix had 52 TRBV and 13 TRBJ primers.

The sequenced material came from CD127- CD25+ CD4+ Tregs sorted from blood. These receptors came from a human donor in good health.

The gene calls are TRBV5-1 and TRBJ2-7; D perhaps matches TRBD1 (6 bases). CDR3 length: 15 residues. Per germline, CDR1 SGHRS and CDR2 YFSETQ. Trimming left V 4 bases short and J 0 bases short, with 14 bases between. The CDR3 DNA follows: TGCGCCAGCAGCCCGAGGGACATCCACTCCTACGAGCAGTACTTC. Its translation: CASSPRDIHSYEQYF.

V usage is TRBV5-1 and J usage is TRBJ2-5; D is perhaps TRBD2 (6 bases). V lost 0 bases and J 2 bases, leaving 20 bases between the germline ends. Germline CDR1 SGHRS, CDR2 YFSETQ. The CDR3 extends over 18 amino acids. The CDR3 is CASSLGRGSATAQETQYF. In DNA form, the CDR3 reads TGCGCCAGCAGCTTGGGGAGGGGTTCGGCCACGGCTCAAGAGACCCAGTACTTC. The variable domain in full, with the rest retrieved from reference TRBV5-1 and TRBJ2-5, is KAGVTQTPRYLIKTRGQQVTLSCSPISGHRSVSWYQQTPGQGLQFLFEYFSETQRNKGNFPGRFSGRQFSNSRSEMNVSTLELGDSALYLCASSLGRGSATAQETQYFGPGTRLLVL.

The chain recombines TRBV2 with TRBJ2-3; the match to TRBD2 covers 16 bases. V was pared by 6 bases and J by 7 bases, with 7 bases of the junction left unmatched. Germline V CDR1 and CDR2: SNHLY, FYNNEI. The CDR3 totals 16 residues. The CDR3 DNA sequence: TGTGCCAGCAGACCTCCGGGACTAGCGGGGGGGAATACGCAGTATTTT. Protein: CASRPPGLAGGNTQYF. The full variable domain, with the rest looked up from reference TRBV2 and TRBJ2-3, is EPEVTQTPSHQVTQMGQEVILRCVPISNHLYFYWYRQILGQKVEFLVSFYNNEISEKSEIFDDQFSVERPDGSNFTLKIRSTKLEDSAMYFCASRPPGLAGGNTQYFGPGTRLTVL.

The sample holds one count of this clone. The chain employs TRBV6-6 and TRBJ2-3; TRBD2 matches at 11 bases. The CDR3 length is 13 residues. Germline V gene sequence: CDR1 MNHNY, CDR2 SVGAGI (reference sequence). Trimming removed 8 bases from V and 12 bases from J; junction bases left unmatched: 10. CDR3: CASLFTSGSYQYF. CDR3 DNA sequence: TGTGCCAGCCTTTTTACTAGCGGGAGTTACCAGTATTTT.

The CDR3 DNA reads as TGTGCCAGCAGCTTATTATTGAGCTCTGGGGCCAACGTCCTGACTTTC. Protein product: CASSLLLSSGANVLTF. The chain has TRBV7-3 and TRBJ2-6; D ambiguous. The CDR3 totals 16 residues. Trimming stripped 2 bases from V and 0 bases from J, with 8 bases between. Germline CDR1 is SGHTA and CDR2 is FQGTGA.

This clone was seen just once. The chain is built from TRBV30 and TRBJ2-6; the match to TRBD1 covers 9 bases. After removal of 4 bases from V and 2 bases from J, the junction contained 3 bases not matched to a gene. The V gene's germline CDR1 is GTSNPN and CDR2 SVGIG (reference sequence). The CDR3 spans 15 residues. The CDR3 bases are TGTGCCTGGAAGAGACAGGGGGCTGGGGCCAACGTCCTGACTTTC. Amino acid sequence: CAWKRQGAGANVLTF.

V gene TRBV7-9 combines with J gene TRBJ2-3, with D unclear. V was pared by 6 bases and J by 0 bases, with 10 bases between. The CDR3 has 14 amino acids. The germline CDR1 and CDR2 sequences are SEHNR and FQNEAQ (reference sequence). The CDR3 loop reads CASRSRRSTDTQYF. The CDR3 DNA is TGTGCCAGCAGGAGCCGGCGGAGCACAGATACGCAGTATTTT.

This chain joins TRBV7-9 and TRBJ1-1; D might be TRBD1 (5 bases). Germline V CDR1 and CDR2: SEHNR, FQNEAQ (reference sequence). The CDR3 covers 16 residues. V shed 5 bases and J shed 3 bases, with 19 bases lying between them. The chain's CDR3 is CASSSLPHRGDTEAFF. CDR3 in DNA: TGTGCCAGCAGCAGCTTACCTCATCGGGGGGACACTGAAGCTTTCTTT.

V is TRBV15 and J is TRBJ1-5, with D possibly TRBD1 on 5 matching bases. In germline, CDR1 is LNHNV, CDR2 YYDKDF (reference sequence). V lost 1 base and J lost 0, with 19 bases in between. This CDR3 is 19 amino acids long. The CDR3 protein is CATSRGPGGAKYSNQPQHF. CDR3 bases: TGTGCCACCAGCAGAGGGCCTGGAGGGGCGAAGTATAGCAATCAGCCCCAGCATTTT.

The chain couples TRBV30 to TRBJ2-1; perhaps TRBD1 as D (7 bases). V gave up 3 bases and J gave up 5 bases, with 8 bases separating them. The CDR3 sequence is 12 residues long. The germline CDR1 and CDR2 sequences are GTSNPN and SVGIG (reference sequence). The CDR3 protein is CAWSRGDNEQFF. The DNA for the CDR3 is TGTGCCTGGAGCAGGGGGGACAATGAGCAGTTCTTC.

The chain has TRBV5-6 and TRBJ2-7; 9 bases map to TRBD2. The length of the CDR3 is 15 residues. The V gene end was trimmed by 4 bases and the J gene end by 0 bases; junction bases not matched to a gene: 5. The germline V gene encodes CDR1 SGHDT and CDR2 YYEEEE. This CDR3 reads CASSGGLALSYEQYF. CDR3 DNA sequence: TGTGCCAGCAGCGGCGGACTAGCGCTCTCCTACGAGCAGTACTTC. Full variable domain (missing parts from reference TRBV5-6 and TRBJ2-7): DAGVTQSPTHLIKTRGQQVTLRCSPKSGHDTVSWYQQALGQGPQFIFQYYEEEERQRGNFPDRFSGHQFPNYSSELNVNALLLGDSALYLCASSGGLALSYEQYFGPGTRLTVT.

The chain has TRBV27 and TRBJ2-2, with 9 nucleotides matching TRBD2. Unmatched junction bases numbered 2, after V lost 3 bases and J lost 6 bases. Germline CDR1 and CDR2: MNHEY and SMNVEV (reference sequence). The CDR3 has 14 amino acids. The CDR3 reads CASSLGLAPGELFF. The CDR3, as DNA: TGTGCCAGCAGTTTGGGACTAGCCCCCGGGGAGCTGTTTTTT.

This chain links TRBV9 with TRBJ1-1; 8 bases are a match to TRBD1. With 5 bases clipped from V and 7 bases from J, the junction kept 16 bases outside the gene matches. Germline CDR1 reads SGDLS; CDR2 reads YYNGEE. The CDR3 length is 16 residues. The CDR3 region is CASSRGTGYVEFEAFF. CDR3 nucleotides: TGTGCCAGCAGTCGCGGGACAGGTTATGTTGAGTTTGAAGCTTTCTTT. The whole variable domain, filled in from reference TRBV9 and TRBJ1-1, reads DSGVTQTPKHLITATGQRVTLRCSPRSGDLSVYWYQQSLDQGLQFLIQYYNGEERAKGNILERFSAQQFPDLHSELNLSSLELGDSALYFCASSRGTGYVEFEAFFGQGTRLTVV.

The CDR3 bases are TGTGCCAGTAGTGCGAGGACAGGCTTGTTGGGGGCCAACGTCCTGACTTTC. This encodes CASSARTGLLGANVLTF. The chain employs TRBV19 and TRBJ2-6, with 7 bases identical to TRBD1. The V segment lost 5 bases and the J segment 4 bases; nucleotides outside the gene matches: 11. CDR1 and CDR2 from the germline V gene are LNHDA and SQIVND (reference sequence). The length of the CDR3 is 17 residues.

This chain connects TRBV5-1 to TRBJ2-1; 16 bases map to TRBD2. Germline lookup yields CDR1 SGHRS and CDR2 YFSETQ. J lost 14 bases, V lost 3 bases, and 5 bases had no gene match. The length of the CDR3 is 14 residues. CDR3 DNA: TGCGCCAGCAGCTGGGGGACTAGCGGGAGGGAGAAGTTCTTC. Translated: CASSWGTSGREKFF.

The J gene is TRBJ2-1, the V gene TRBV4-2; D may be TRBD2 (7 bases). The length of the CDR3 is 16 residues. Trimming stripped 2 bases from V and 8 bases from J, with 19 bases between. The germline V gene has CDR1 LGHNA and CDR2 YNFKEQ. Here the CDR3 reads CASSQRSGGVGDEQFF. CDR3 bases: TGTGCCAGCAGCCAACGATCGGGGGGCGTTGGCGATGAGCAGTTCTTC.

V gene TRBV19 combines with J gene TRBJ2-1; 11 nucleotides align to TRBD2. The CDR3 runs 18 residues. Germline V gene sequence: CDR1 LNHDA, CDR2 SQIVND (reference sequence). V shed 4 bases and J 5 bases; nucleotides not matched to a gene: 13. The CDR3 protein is CASSRGQGVLAGDNEQFF. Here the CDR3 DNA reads TGTGCCAGTAGTAGAGGACAGGGCGTACTAGCGGGGGACAATGAGCAGTTCTTC.

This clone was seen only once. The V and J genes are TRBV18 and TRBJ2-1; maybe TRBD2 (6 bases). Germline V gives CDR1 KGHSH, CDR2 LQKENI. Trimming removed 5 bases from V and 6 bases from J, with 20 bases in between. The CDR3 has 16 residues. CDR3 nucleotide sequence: TGTGCCAGCTCAGCCCTCGCCGGTCGGGGGATCAATGAGCAGTTCTTC. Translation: CASSALAGRGINEQFF.

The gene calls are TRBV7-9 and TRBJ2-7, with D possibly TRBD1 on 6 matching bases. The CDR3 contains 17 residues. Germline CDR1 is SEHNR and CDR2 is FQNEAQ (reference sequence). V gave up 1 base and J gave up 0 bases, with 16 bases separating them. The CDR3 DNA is TGTGCCAGCAGCTTAGTATCTGGGGGCCAGAGCTCCTACGAGCAGTACTTC. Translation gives CASSLVSGGQSSYEQYF.

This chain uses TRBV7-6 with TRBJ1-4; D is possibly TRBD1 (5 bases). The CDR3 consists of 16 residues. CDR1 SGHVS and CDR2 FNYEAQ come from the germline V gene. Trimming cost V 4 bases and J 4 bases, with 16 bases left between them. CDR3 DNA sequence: TGTGCCAGCAGCTGGAGACTGCCAGGGTTTAATGAAAAACTGTTTTTT. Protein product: CASSWRLPGFNEKLFF.

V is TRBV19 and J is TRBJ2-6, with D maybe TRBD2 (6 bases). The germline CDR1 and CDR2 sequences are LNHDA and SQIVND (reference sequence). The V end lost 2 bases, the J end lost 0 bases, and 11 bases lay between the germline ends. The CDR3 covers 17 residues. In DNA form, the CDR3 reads TGTGCCAGTAGTATAACGGGCGGGGCCTCTGGGGCCAACGTCCTGACTTTC. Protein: CASSITGGASGANVLTF.

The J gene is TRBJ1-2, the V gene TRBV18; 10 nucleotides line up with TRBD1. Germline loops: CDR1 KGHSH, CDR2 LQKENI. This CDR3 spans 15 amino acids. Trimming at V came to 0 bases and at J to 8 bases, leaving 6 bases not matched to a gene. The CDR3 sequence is CASSPPTGGVGGYTF. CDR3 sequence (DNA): TGTGCCAGCTCACCACCGACAGGGGGCGTAGGAGGCTACACCTTC.

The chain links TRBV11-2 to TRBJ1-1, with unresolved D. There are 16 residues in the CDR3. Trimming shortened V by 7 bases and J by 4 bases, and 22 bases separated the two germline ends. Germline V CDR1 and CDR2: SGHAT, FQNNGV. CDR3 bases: TGTGCCAGCAACCCACGAAGGGTAGGGAGTCCCACTGAAGCTTTCTTT. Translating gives CASNPRRVGSPTEAFF.